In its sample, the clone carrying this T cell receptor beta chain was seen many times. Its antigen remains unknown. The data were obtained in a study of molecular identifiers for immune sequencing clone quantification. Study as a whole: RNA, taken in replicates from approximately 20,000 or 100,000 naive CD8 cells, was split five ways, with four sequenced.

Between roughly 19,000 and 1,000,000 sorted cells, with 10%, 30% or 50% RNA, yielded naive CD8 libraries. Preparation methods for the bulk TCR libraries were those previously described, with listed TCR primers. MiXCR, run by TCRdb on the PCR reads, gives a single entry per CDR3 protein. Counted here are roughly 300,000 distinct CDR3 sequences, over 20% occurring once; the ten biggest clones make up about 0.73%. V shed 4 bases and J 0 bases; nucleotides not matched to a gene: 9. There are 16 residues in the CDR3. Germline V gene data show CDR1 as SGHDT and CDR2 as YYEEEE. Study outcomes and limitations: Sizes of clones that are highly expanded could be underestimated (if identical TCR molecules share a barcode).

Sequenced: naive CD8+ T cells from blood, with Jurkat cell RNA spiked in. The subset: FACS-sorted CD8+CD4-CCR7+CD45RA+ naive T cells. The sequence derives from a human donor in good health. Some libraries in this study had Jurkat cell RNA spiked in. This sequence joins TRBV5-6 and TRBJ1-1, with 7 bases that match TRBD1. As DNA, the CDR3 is TGTGCCAGCAGCGCCACTTCAACAGGGGTGAACACTGAAGCTTTCTTT. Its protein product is CASSATSTGVNTEAFF.